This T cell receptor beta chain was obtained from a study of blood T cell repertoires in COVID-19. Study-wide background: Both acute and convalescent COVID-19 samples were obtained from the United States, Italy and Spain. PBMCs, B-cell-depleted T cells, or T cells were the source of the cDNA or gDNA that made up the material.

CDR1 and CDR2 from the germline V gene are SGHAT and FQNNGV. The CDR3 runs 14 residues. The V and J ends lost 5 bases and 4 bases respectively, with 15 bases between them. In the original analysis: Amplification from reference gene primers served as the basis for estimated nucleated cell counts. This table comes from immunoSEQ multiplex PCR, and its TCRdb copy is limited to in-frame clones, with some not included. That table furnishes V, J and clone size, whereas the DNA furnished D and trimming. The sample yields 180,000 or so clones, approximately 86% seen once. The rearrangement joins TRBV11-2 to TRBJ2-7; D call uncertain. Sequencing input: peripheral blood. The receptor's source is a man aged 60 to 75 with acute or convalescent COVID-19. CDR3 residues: CASSPSPGPYEQYF. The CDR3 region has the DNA TGTGCCAGCAGCCCCAGCCCAGGCCCTTACGAGCAGTACTTC.